The sequence of this T cell receptor beta chain was determined in a study of blood T cell repertoires in COVID-19. Study at large: Researchers got acute and convalescent COVID-19 samples from the United States, Italy and Spain.

Sequencing was performed with immunoSEQ multiplex PCR; in TCRdb, only in-frame clones are kept and a portion is missing. The profile shows 300,000 to 450,000 clones, 88% of them singletons. Recruitment covered 25 or so US areas and drew participants whose ages spanned roughly 18 to 100 years. Cohorts were based on clinical histories the participants reported. In Cohort 3, a recovered donor had either two negative PCRs, clearance, or symptom resolution. This TCR was recovered from a woman under 30 who had recovered from COVID-19. The sample comprised PBMCs or T cells enriched from blood (not recorded which).

CDR3 sequence reads: CASSDRDRGTTEAFF. The CDR3 DNA is TGTGCCAGCAGCGACCGGGACAGGGGGACGACTGAAGCTTTCTTT. This sequence joins TRBV7-9 and TRBJ1-1, with 11 nucleotides matching TRBD1. Losses at the gene ends were 5 bases for V and 5 bases for J; bases not matched to a gene: 7. The CDR3 runs to 15 residues. Per the germline V gene, CDR1 is SEHNR and CDR2 is FQNEAQ (reference sequence).